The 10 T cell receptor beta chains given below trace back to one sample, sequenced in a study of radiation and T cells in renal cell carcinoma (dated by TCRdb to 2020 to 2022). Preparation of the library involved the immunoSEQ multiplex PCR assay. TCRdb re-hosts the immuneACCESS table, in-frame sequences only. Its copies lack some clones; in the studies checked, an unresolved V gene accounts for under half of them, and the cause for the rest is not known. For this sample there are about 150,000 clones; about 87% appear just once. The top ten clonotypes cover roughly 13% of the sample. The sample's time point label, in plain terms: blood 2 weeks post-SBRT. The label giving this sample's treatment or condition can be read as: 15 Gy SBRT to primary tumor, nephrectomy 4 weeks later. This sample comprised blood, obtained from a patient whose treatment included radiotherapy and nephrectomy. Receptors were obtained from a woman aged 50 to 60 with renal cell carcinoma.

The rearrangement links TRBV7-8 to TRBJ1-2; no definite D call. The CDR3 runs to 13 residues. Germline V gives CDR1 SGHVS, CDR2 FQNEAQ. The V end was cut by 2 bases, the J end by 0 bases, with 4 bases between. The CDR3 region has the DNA TGTGCCAGCAGCTTATTTACTAACTATGGCTACACCTTC. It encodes CASSLFTNYGYTF.

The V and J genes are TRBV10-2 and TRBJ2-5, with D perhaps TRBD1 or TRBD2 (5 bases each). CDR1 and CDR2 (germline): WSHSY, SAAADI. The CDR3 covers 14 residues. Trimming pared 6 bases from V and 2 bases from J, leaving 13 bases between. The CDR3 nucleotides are TGCGCCAGCAGCTGGGACGTAGGGCAAGAGACCCAGTACTTC. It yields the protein CASSWDVGQETQYF.

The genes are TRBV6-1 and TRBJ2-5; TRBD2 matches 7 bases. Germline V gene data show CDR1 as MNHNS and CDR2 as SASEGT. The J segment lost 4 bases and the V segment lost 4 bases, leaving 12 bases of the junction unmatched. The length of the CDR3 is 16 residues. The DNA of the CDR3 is TGTGCCAGCAGTGGGCTTAGTGGCGGGGGTGGAGAGACCCAGTACTTC. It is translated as CASSGLSGGGGETQYF.

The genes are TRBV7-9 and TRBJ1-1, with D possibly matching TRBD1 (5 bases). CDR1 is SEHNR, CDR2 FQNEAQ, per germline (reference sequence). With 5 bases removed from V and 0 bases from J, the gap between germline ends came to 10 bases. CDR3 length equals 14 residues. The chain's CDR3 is CASSASGVNTEAFF. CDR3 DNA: TGTGCCAGCAGCGCCTCGGGGGTGAACACTGAAGCTTTCTTT.

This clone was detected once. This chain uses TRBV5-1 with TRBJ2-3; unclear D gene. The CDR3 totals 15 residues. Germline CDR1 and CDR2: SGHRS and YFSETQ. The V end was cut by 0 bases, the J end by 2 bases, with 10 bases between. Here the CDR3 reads CASSLGMLFTDTQYF. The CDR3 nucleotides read TGCGCCAGCAGCTTGGGCATGCTATTCACAGATACGCAGTATTTT.

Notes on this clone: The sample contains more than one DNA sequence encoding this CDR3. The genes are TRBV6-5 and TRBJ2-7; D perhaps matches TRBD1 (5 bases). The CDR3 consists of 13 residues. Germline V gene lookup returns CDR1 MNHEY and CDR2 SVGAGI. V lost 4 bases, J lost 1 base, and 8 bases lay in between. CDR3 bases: TGTGCCAGCAGTTCCCCAGGGTCCTACGAGCAGTACTTC. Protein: CASSSPGSYEQYF.

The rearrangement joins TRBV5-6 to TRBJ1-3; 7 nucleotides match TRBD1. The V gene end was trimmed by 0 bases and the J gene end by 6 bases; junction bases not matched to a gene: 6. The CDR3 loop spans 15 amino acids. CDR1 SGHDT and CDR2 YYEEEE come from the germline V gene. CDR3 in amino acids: CASSLVGQRLNTIYF. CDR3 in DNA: TGTGCCAGCAGCTTGGTGGGACAGCGATTAAACACCATATATTTT.

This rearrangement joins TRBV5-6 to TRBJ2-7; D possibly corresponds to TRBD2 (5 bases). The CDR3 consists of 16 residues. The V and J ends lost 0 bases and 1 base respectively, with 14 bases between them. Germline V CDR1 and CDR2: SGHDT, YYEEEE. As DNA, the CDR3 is TGTGCCAGCAGCTTGGTAGGACGTAGCGCGTCCTACGAGCAGTACTTC. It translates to CASSLVGRSASYEQYF.

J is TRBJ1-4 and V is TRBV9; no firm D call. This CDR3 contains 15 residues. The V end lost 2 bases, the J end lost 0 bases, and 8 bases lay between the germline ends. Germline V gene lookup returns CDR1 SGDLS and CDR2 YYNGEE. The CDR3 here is CASSVLGTTNEKLFF. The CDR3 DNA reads TGTGCCAGCAGCGTCCTCGGAACAACTAATGAAAAACTGTTTTTT.

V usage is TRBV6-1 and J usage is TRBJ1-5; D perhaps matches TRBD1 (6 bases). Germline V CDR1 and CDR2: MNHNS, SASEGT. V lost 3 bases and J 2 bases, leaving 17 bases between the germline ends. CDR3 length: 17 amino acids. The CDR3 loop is CASSDGQTTSGNQPQHF. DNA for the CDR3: TGTGCCAGCAGTGATGGACAGACAACTTCGGGCAATCAGCCCCAGCATTTT.